Ten or more counts support the clone carrying this TCR beta chain. Its antigen remains unknown. The data derive from a study of breast tumors, draining lymph nodes, adjacent tissues. The lymph nodes were axillary draining lymph nodes from breast cancer patients. Study-wide results and limits: Tumor and nontumor repertoires were significantly more similar in luminal-like than in basal-like breast cancer. Tumor T cell lymph node origin was a supported hypothesis, not proven. Compared with lymph nodes, tumors were less diverse; compared with nontumor tissue, more. Findings are consistent with lymph node origin and intratumoral expansion of most tumor T cells.

A single record per CDR3 protein comes from TCRdb applying MiXCR to the multiplex PCR reads. In the table there are approximately 140,000 distinct CDR3 sequences, over 25% of which are singletons. Germline V gene data show CDR1 as SEHNR and CDR2 as FQNEAQ (reference sequence). Trimming removed 2 bases at V and 4 bases at J, with 15 bases between. The CDR3 has 15 amino acids. Sequenced: axillary lymph node tissue. The chain employs TRBV7-9 and TRBJ2-7; possible D gene TRBD2, 6 bases. This clonotype was obtained from a female donor with breast cancer. Some clones in this sample may be carry-over from other donors' samples. Here the CDR3 reads CASSLSPPGGYEQYF. Written as DNA, the CDR3 is TGTGCCAGCAGCTTATCACCTCCTGGGGGGTACGAGCAGTACTTC. The whole variable domain, filled in from reference TRBV7-9 and TRBJ2-7, reads DTGVSQNPRHKITKRGQNVTFRCDPISEHNRLYWYRQTLGQGPEFLTYFQNEAQLEKSRLLSDRFSAERPKGSFSTLEIQRTEQGDSAMYLCASSLSPPGGYEQYFGPGTRLTVT.